One sample yielded the 27 T cell receptor beta chains listed below, sequenced in a study of quantifying T cell responses using KT2 cells. Study background: Reverse transcription used primers in the TCR alpha and beta constant regions.

The cDNA 3' end received a ligated oligonucleotide with a UMI. The first PCR ran 4 to 5 cycles with an equimolar RC1.1 and RC1.2 beta primer mix. MiXCR, run by TCRdb on the UMI-ligation and nested PCR reads, gives a single entry per CDR3 protein. The sample holds some 41,000 distinct CDR3 sequences, over 15% seen once. The sample comprised PBMCs spiked with cells of the T cell clone KT2. The receptors derive from a human donor.

This clonotype was counted between two and nine times. The chain carries TRBV7-9 and TRBJ2-7; D unresolved. Germline values: CDR1 SEHNR, CDR2 FQNEAQ (reference sequence). The CDR3 has 12 residues. Between the trimmed V and J ends, which lost 3 bases and 5 bases, there was a span of 8 bases. The CDR3: CASSLEYHEQYF. In DNA form, the CDR3 reads TGTGCCAGCAGCTTGGAGTACCACGAGCAGTACTTC.

This clonotype was seen a few times. The chain has TRBV6-5 and TRBJ1-1; D is unclear. CDR1 MNHEY and CDR2 SVGAGI come from the germline V gene. Trimming pared 6 bases from V and 3 bases from J, leaving 14 bases between. The CDR3 has 14 amino acids. The CDR3 DNA sequence: TGTGCCAGCAGCCGGACTACAGAGGACACTGAAGCTTTCTTT. Its translation is CASSRTTEDTEAFF.

There are many counts of this clonotype. This sequence joins TRBV6-6 and TRBJ1-2, with 7 bases fitting TRBD1. CDR1 and CDR2 (germline): MNHNY, SVGAGI (reference sequence). The CDR3 length is 17 residues. The V gene end was trimmed by 6 bases and the J gene end by 4 bases; junction bases not matched to a gene: 17. In DNA, the CDR3 is TGTGCCAGCAGCCCGCCGGGACAGTCGTTCGAGCCCTATGGCTACACCTTC. As protein: CASSPPGQSFEPYGYTF.

The chain links TRBV2 to TRBJ1-5, with D maybe TRBD1 (5 bases). CDR1 and CDR2 from the germline V gene are SNHLY and FYNNEI. There are 14 residues in the CDR3. Between the trimmed V and J ends, which lost 3 bases and 4 bases, there was a span of 10 bases. The CDR3 DNA is TGTGCCAGCAGTGAGGGGGGAAGAAATCAGCCCCAGCATTTT. This gives the protein CASSEGGRNQPQHF.

There are a few counts of this clonotype. V usage is TRBV29-1 and J usage is TRBJ2-3; D remains ambiguous. Between the trimmed V and J ends, which lost 7 bases and 1 base, there was a span of 12 bases. The CDR3 runs to 13 residues. Germline CDR1 reads SQVTM; CDR2 reads ANQGSEA. CDR3: CSASDSGTDTQYF. The CDR3, as DNA: TGCAGCGCATCCGATTCTGGCACAGATACGCAGTATTTT.

This clonotype was seen more than once but under ten times. The chain uses TRBV4-1 and TRBJ2-3, with 11 bases aligning to TRBD2. Germline V lookup: CDR1 MGHRA, CDR2 YSYEKL. Germline trimming cut 4 bases from V and 3 bases from J; bases unmatched to any gene: 9. The CDR3 spans 17 residues. CDR3 amino acids: CASSPSISGGATDTQYF. CDR3 sequence (DNA): TGCGCCAGCAGCCCTTCGATTAGCGGGGGGGCAACAGATACGCAGTATTTT.

This clonotype was detected only a few times. The chain has TRBV5-1 and TRBJ2-2; D remains ambiguous. The CDR3 runs 15 residues. Trimming cost V 0 bases and J 4 bases, with 10 bases left between them. Germline V gives CDR1 SGHRS, CDR2 YFSETQ. In DNA form, the CDR3 reads TGCGCCAGCAGCTTGGAATCTAGTGGCACCGGGGAGCTGTTTTTT. This gives the protein CASSLESSGTGELFF.

This clonotype has more than one count but fewer than ten. The CDR3 sequence: CAISERPAGENNEQFF. The CDR3 region has the DNA TGTGCCATCAGTGAGCGCCCAGCGGGAGAAAACAATGAGCAGTTCTTC. J is TRBJ2-1 and V is TRBV10-3; 8 nucleotides align to TRBD2. Per germline, CDR1 ENHRY and CDR2 SYGVKD. V trimming: 2 bases; J trimming: 5 bases; junction bases outside the gene matches: 8. The CDR3 loop spans 16 amino acids.

The sample holds a few counts of this clonotype. V usage is TRBV12-3 or TRBV12-4 and J usage is TRBJ2-3; D is perhaps TRBD2 (5 bases). The CDR3 totals 20 residues. Between the trimmed V and J ends, which lost 2 bases and 4 bases, there was a span of 28 bases. The chain's CDR3 is CASSLWVGSRRGERADTQYF. The CDR3 nucleotides read TGTGCCAGCAGTTTATGGGTAGGGTCCCGACGGGGAGAAAGGGCAGATACGCAGTATTTT.

This chain connects TRBV19 to TRBJ2-7; tentatively, D is TRBD2 (5 bases). The CDR3 sequence is 13 residues long. Trimming took off 10 bases at V and 3 bases at J, with 16 bases between the two ends. Germline V gene data show CDR1 as LNHDA and CDR2 as SQIVND (reference sequence). CDR3 DNA sequence: TGTGCCACCGCTAGCATCCTCGGCTACGAGCAGTACTTC. This sequence encodes CATASILGYEQYF.

The V call is TRBV2, the J call TRBJ2-2; TRBD1 matches 8 bases. Germline V gene data show CDR1 as SNHLY and CDR2 as FYNNEI. This CDR3 region has 15 residues. The V segment lost 6 bases and the J segment 5 bases; nucleotides outside the gene matches: 8. In DNA, the CDR3 is TGTGCCAGCAGCGTGGGACAGGAGAGAACCGGGGAGCTGTTTTTT. Its translation: CASSVGQERTGELFF.

This clonotype was found a few times. The genes are TRBV10-1 and TRBJ1-5; 11 nucleotides agree with TRBD1. The CDR3 extends over 13 amino acids. Per the germline V gene, CDR1 is WNHNN and CDR2 is SYGVQD (reference sequence). V dropped 10 bases and J dropped 6; count of bases not matched to a gene: 5. As DNA, the CDR3 is TGCGCCACCCGGACAGGGGGCTGTCAGCCCCAGCATTTT. Protein product: CATRTGGCQPQHF.

This clonotype was observed many times. The chain links TRBV6-5 to TRBJ2-7; TRBD1 aligns across 10 bases. Trimming took 8 bases from V and 4 from J; bases not matched to a gene: 5. This CDR3 comprises 13 residues. Germline V gives CDR1 MNHEY, CDR2 SVGAGI. The CDR3 DNA sequence: TGTGCCAGCGCTGACAGGGGGCGATACGAGCAGTACTTC. This translates into CASADRGRYEQYF.

This clonotype has a handful of counts. The chain has TRBV4-1 and TRBJ2-6, with no clear D. The V and J ends lost 7 bases and 4 bases respectively, with 8 bases between them. CDR1 MGHRA and CDR2 YSYEKL come from the germline V gene. The CDR3 covers 13 residues. In DNA form, the CDR3 reads TGCGCCAGCATGGGCTCCGGGGCCAACGTCCTGACTTTC. This translates into CASMGSGANVLTF.

This chain joins TRBV29-1 and TRBJ2-7, with TRBD1 as a possible D gene (5 bases). The V gene's germline CDR1 is SQVTM and CDR2 ANQGSEA. The CDR3 has 12 residues. Trimming pared 0 bases from V and 4 bases from J, leaving 7 bases between. CDR3 sequence: CSVEDPGYEQYF. In DNA, the CDR3 is TGCAGCGTTGAAGATCCAGGGTACGAGCAGTACTTC.

J is TRBJ2-2 and V is TRBV6-2 or TRBV6-3; 7 bases map to TRBD1. V lost 6 bases and J lost 0; bases outside the gene matches: 16. The germline V gene has CDR1 MNHEY and CDR2 SVGEGT. This CDR3 contains 19 residues. CDR3 in amino acids: CASRDGTAYGYTNTGELFF. CDR3 in DNA: TGTGCCAGCAGGGATGGGACAGCCTATGGGTATACGAACACCGGGGAGCTGTTTTTT.

This clonotype has just a few counts. This sequence joins TRBV27 and TRBJ1-4; TRBD1 might be the D (5 bases). Per germline, CDR1 MNHEY and CDR2 SMNVEV (reference sequence). The CDR3 totals 14 residues. Trimming stripped 2 bases from V and 6 bases from J, with 10 bases between. The DNA of the CDR3 is TGTGCCAGCAGTTTACGAGCAGGGTATGAAAAACTGTTTTTT. It codes for CASSLRAGYEKLFF.

This clonotype has only a few counts. The gene calls are TRBV6-5 and TRBJ1-2; perhaps TRBD1 as D (6 bases). The CDR3 covers 16 residues. V lost 7 bases and J 1 base, leaving 19 bases between the germline ends. Germline CDR1 MNHEY, CDR2 SVGAGI. Here the CDR3 DNA reads TGTGCCAGCAAAATCACAGGGAGGAGGGGTAACTATGGCTACACCTTC. Translated, it gives CASKITGRRGNYGYTF.

This clonotype was recorded at least ten times. The chain combines TRBV4-1 with TRBJ2-7; a possible D gene is TRBD2 (5 bases). V shed 2 bases and J shed 2 bases, with 19 bases lying between them. CDR3 length equals 17 residues. Germline V gene data show CDR1 as MGHRA and CDR2 as YSYEKL. The CDR3 DNA reads TGCGCCAGCAGCCAATACGAGGGTCTACCTACTACCTACGAGCAGTACTTC. Protein product: CASSQYEGLPTTYEQYF.

The table lists this clonotype with a few counts. The chain combines TRBV7-9 with TRBJ2-5; 7 nucleotides match TRBD1. V gave up 5 bases and J gave up 4 bases; unmatched junction bases: 10. The germline gives CDR1 SEHNR, CDR2 FQNEAQ (reference sequence). This CDR3 is 15 amino acids long. CDR3 residues: CASSSRTGARETQYF. CDR3 coding DNA: TGTGCCAGCAGCAGCCGAACAGGGGCACGAGAGACCCAGTACTTC. Filled out from reference TRBV7-9 and TRBJ2-5, the complete variable domain reads DTGVSQNPRHKITKRGQNVTFRCDPISEHNRLYWYRQTLGQGPEFLTYFQNEAQLEKSRLLSDRFSAERPKGSFSTLEIQRTEQGDSAMYLCASSSRTGARETQYFGPGTRLLVL.

There are many counts of this clonotype. V and J are TRBV10-1 and TRBJ1-2, with 8 nucleotides matching TRBD1. The CDR3 loop spans 16 amino acids. Germline V CDR1 and CDR2: WNHNN, SYGVQD (reference sequence). Germline trimming cut 3 bases from V and 3 bases from J; bases unmatched to any gene: 9. CDR3 DNA: TGCGCCAGCAGTGACAGGGGGCCGCCGTCTTACTATGGCTACACCTTC. Translating gives CASSDRGPPSYYGYTF.

The chain recombines TRBV7-6 with TRBJ2-7, with a weak D call TRBD2 (6 bases). Germline CDR1 and CDR2: SGHVS and FNYEAQ. CDR3 length: 14 residues. V lost 3 bases to trimming and J lost 5 bases, with 14 bases between them. DNA of the CDR3: TGTGCCAGCAGCTTGCCTCCGGGGGTCCACGAGCAGTACTTC. It encodes CASSLPPGVHEQYF. The full variable domain, rest sourced from reference TRBV7-6 and TRBJ2-7, is GAGVSQSPRYKVTKRGQDVALRCDPISGHVSLYWYRQALGQGPEFLTYFNYEAQQDKSGLPNDRFSAERPEGSISTLTIQRTEQRDSAMYRCASSLPPGVHEQYFGPGTRLTVT.

This clonotype was recorded a few times. The rearrangement uses TRBV11-1 and TRBJ2-2; no reliable D call. V lost 2 bases, J lost 0 bases, and 4 bases lay in between. The CDR3 is 14 amino acids. Germline CDR1 reads SGHAT; CDR2 reads FQDESV (reference sequence). The CDR3 loop reads CASSLWPNTGELFF. DNA for the CDR3: TGTGCCAGCAGCTTATGGCCGAACACCGGGGAGCTGTTTTTT.

The chain uses TRBV5-1 and TRBJ2-1; 10 bases fit TRBD2. J was trimmed by 4 bases and V by 2 bases; bases with no gene match: 3. CDR3 length: 15 amino acids. Germline-derived CDR1 and CDR2 are SGHRS and YFSETQ. Written as DNA, the CDR3 is TGCGCCAGCAGCTTAGGGACTAGCGTTTACAATGAGCAGTTCTTC. Translated: CASSLGTSVYNEQFF.

The rearrangement uses TRBV19 and TRBJ1-4, with D possibly TRBD1 on 6 matching bases. Trimming left V 8 bases short and J 4 bases short, with 17 bases between. The germline V gene has CDR1 LNHDA and CDR2 SQIVND (reference sequence). CDR3 length: 15 amino acids. The CDR3 DNA follows: TGTGCCAGTGCGCGGAGGACAGATTATAATGAAAAACTGTTTTTT. Its protein is CASARRTDYNEKLFF.

This chain links TRBV14 with TRBJ2-1, with 9 bases aligning to TRBD1. V gave up 2 bases and J gave up 7 bases; unmatched junction bases: 12. The CDR3 spans 17 residues. Germline V CDR1 and CDR2: SGHDN, FVKESK. The CDR3 DNA reads TGTGCCAGCAGCCAATTACAGGGGGCGCGCCCTACGAATGAGCAGTTCTTC. Translated: CASSQLQGARPTNEQFF.

The chain employs TRBV20-1 and TRBJ1-3; D call uncertain. The CDR3 is made up of 13 amino acids. Trimming shortened V by 1 base and J by 0 bases, and 4 bases separated the two germline ends. Looked up from germline, CDR1 is DFQATT and CDR2 is SNEGSKA (reference sequence). The CDR3 region has the DNA TGCAGTGCTAGAGTAGTCTCTGGAAACACCATATATTTT. Translating it yields CSARVVSGNTIYF.